Following are 30 T cell receptor beta chains from one sample sequenced in a study of molecular identifiers for immune sequencing clone quantification. Each CDR3 protein is one row after TCRdb ran MiXCR on the PCR reads. The sample gives approximately 97,000 distinct CDR3 sequences, 35% of which show up once; 9% to 10% is in the top ten. Sequencing was performed on naive CD8+ T cells from blood, with Jurkat cell RNA spiked in. Subset noted: FACS-sorted CD8+CD4-CCR7+CD45RA+ naive T cells. Every receptor here comes from a human donor in good health. Some libraries in this study had Jurkat cell RNA spiked in.

This clonotype was counted many times. This rearrangement joins TRBV19 to TRBJ2-7, with D unclear. Germline CDR1 is LNHDA and CDR2 is SQIVND (reference sequence). The CDR3 is 14 amino acids. V was cut by 1 base and J by 4 bases, with 11 bases left in between. The CDR3 sequence is CASSIVPGSYEQYF. The CDR3 nucleotides are TGTGCCAGTAGTATAGTACCAGGATCTTACGAGCAGTACTTC.

A few counts support this clonotype. The gene calls are TRBV6-5 and TRBJ2-7; possible D gene TRBD1, 7 bases. The V end was cut by 2 bases, the J end by 5 bases, with 10 bases between. This CDR3 region has 13 residues. Germline-derived CDR1 and CDR2 are MNHEY and SVGAGI. The CDR3 loop reads CASSYARGDEQYF. The DNA for the CDR3 is TGTGCCAGCAGTTACGCCAGGGGGGACGAGCAGTACTTC.

This clonotype was detected many times. The chain links TRBV28 to TRBJ2-1; 8 positions match TRBD1. The J segment lost 9 bases and the V segment lost 5 bases, leaving 12 bases of the junction unmatched. This CDR3 spans 15 amino acids. CDR1 is MDHEN, CDR2 SYDVKM, per germline. The CDR3 loop is CASSLRTGRYTEQFF. As DNA, the CDR3 is TGTGCCAGCAGTCTTAGGACAGGGCGTTATACTGAGCAGTTCTTC.

Note on this clonotype: The germline gene is not matched at one end of the junction; a read error may be the cause. The rearrangement links TRBV5-6 to TRBJ2-1; D call uncertain. CDR1 is SGHDT, CDR2 YYEEEE, per germline. The CDR3 length is 13 residues. The DNA of the CDR3 is TGTGCCGGCAGCACCTCCAACCACAATGAGCAGTTCTTC. Translated, it gives CAGSTSNHNEQFF.

A word on this clonotype: The conserved closing phenylalanine or tryptophan is absent in this CDR3, likely reflecting a read error. The rearrangement joins TRBV7-8 to TRBJ2-1; no clear D gene. The CDR3 has 12 residues. Trimming took off 5 bases at V and 8 bases at J, with 10 bases between the two ends. The germline V gene encodes CDR1 SGHVS and CDR2 FQNEAQ. The CDR3 nucleotides read TGTGCCAGCAGCCACCGACCGGATGAGCAGTTCTAC. This gives the protein CASSHRPDEQFY.

This clonotype was detected once. Germline and junction disagree at one end, which may indicate a read error. The V call is TRBV5-1, the J call TRBJ2-1; D is unclear. Germline CDR1 is SGHRS and CDR2 is YFSETQ. The CDR3 sequence is 13 residues long. The DNA for the CDR3 is TGCGCCAGCAGCCCAGACCCCTTTAGTGAGCAGATCTTC. This encodes CASSPDPFSEQIF.

Concerning this clonotype: This CDR3 is missing its conserved last phenylalanine or tryptophan, likely due to a read error. The chain carries TRBV15 and TRBJ1-5, with D possibly matching TRBD1 (5 bases). The CDR3 is 16 amino acids. Germline CDR1 is LNHNV and CDR2 is YYDKDF (reference sequence). V was clipped by 0 bases and J by 1 base, with 10 bases between them. CDR3 nucleotides: TGTGCCACCAGCAGAGATGCGGGGGGGAGCAATCAGCCCCAGCATTCT. Amino acid sequence: CATSRDAGGSNQPQHS.

The chain employs TRBV9 and TRBJ2-3; unclear D gene. CDR3 length equals 15 residues. CDR1 and CDR2 from the germline V gene are SGDLS and YYNGEE. Trimming stripped 1 base from V and 4 bases from J, with 13 bases between. The CDR3 region is CASSVLSPSADTQYF. The CDR3 bases are TGTGCCAGCAGCGTACTCAGCCCCTCAGCAGATACGCAGTATTTT. Full variable domain (rest looked up from reference TRBV9 and TRBJ2-3): DSGVTQTPKHLITATGQRVTLRCSPRSGDLSVYWYQQSLDQGLQFLIQYYNGEERAKGNILERFSAQQFPDLHSELNLSSLELGDSALYFCASSVLSPSADTQYFGPGTRLTVL.

This clonotype was found a few times. J is TRBJ1-5 and V is TRBV10-3; possible D gene TRBD1, 5 bases. The germline CDR1 and CDR2 sequences are ENHRY and SYGVKD. V lost 4 bases and J lost 2, with 15 bases in between. There are 16 residues in the CDR3. The CDR3 coding sequence is TGTGCCATCAGTGGTACAGGCGATGTGGGCAATCAGCCCCAGCATTTT. Its protein product is CAISGTGDVGNQPQHF.

Points on this clonotype: A much larger clone differs by one base, so this may be a read error. The chain joins TRBV24-1 to TRBJ2-2; D perhaps matches TRBD1 (6 bases). The germline V gene encodes CDR1 KGHDR and CDR2 SFDVKD. The CDR3 contains 15 residues. For the CDR3, the DNA is TGTGCCACCAGTGACTGGGACACGGACACCGGGGAGCTGTATTTT. As protein: CATSDWDTDTGELYF.

As for this clonotype: At one end, the junction sequence differs from germline, possibly due to a read error. The V and J genes are TRBV19 and TRBJ2-2, with D possibly being TRBD2 (5 bases). The CDR3 is 15 residues long. Germline loops: CDR1 LNHDA, CDR2 SQIVND (reference sequence). The CDR3 DNA is TGTGCCAGTAGTATAGTGGAGGACCCCACCGGGGAGCTGATCTTT. It translates to CASSIVEDPTGELIF. The full variable domain, rest sourced from reference TRBV19 and TRBJ2-2, is DGGITQSPKYLFRKEGQNVTLSCEQNLNHDAMYWYRQDPGQGLRLIYYSQIVNDFQKGDIAEGYSVSREKKESFPLTVTSAQKNPTAFYLCASSIVEDPTGELIFGEGSRLTVL.

A word on this clonotype: A single base separates this from a much larger clone, so it may be a read error. The chain employs TRBV5-8 and TRBJ1-5; D not resolved. The CDR3 runs to 13 residues. The germline CDR1 and CDR2 sequences are SGHTS and YDEGEE. Trimming cost V 4 bases and J 4 bases, with 9 bases left between them. The CDR3 reads CASSHGWNQPQHF. CDR3 nucleotides: TGTGCCAGCAGCCACGGTTGGAATCAGCCCCAGCATTTT.

This sequence joins TRBV7-6 and TRBJ2-1; TRBD1 aligns across 10 bases. Germline V gene lookup returns CDR1 SGHVS and CDR2 FNYEAQ. V lost 5 bases and J lost 4; bases outside the gene matches: 5. The CDR3 contains 15 residues. DNA of the CDR3: TGTGCCAGCAGCCCAGACAGGGGGCTTTACAATGAGCAGTTCTTC. Translation: CASSPDRGLYNEQFF.

This sequence joins TRBV4-3 and TRBJ2-2; TRBD1 is a possible D gene (6 bases). CDR1 and CDR2 from the germline V gene are LGHNA and YSLEER. CDR3 length: 15 residues. Trimming cost V 1 base and J 3 bases, with 9 bases left between them. CDR3: CASSQVRGYTGELFF. CDR3 in DNA: TGCGCCAGCAGCCAAGTCAGGGGCTACACCGGGGAGCTGTTTTTT.

This clonotype was observed a handful of times. The J gene is TRBJ2-1, the V gene TRBV11-2, with D possibly matching TRBD2 (6 bases). This CDR3 comprises 15 residues. In germline, CDR1 is SGHAT, CDR2 FQNNGV. V lost 8 bases and J lost 0, with 14 bases in between. For the CDR3, the DNA is TGTGCCAGCTCAACGGGAGCGAGCTCCTACAATGAGCAGTTCTTC. This translates into CASSTGASSYNEQFF.

This clonotype has only a few counts. The rearrangement joins TRBV4-3 to TRBJ2-3; D is unresolved. This CDR3 comprises 15 residues. Germline CDR1 reads LGHNA; CDR2 reads YSLEER. The V gene lost 4 bases and the J gene lost 0 bases, with 11 bases spanning the gap. Here the CDR3 reads CASSLGAPSTDTQYF. CDR3 DNA: TGCGCCAGCAGCCTCGGAGCTCCTAGCACAGATACGCAGTATTTT.

V is TRBV6-2 or TRBV6-3 and J is TRBJ1-2; TRBD1 matches 7 bases. J gave up 3 bases and V 0 bases, and 7 bases lay outside the gene matches. CDR1 is MNHEY and CDR2 is SVGEGT in the germline V gene. CDR3 size: 16 residues. The CDR3 sequence: CASSYSVGQKYYGYTF. CDR3 DNA: TGTGCCAGCAGTTACTCCGTGGGACAGAAGTACTATGGCTACACCTTC.

Notes on this clonotype: The junction differs from germline at one of its ends, possibly a read error. The chain recombines TRBV28 with TRBJ1-4, with 9 positions matching TRBD1. The germline V gene encodes CDR1 MDHEN and CDR2 SYDVKM. This CDR3 is 14 amino acids long. The chain's CDR3 is CASSRDRAGETLFF. The CDR3 coding sequence is TGTGCCAGCAGCCGGGACAGGGCGGGTGAAACACTGTTTTTT.

The chain uses TRBV6-2 or TRBV6-3 and TRBJ1-5; D ambiguous. The V end was cut by 8 bases, the J end by 0 bases, with 14 bases between. This CDR3 comprises 15 residues. CDR1 and CDR2 from the germline V gene are MNHEY and SVGEGT. The CDR3 DNA reads TGTGCCAGCTCCGGACCTCCTTATAGCAATCAGCCCCAGCATTTT. It yields the protein CASSGPPYSNQPQHF.

As for this clonotype: It may be a read error: a sequence one base away is much more abundant. The chain has TRBV5-1 and TRBJ2-7, with 7 bases that match TRBD1. Germline CDR1 SGHRS, CDR2 YFSETQ. This CDR3 spans 13 amino acids. CDR3 nucleotides: TGCGCCAGCAGAGGCCAGGGGGTATACGCGCAGTACTTC. It is translated as CASRGQGVYAQYF.

The chain uses TRBV6-1 and TRBJ2-7; D call uncertain. This CDR3 has 15 amino acids. The germline gives CDR1 MNHNS, CDR2 SASEGT. V was cut by 2 bases and J by 2 bases, with 13 bases left in between. Written as DNA, the CDR3 is TGTGCCAGCAGTGAACGAACGTTCGAGACCTACGAGCAGTACTTC. It is translated as CASSERTFETYEQYF.

In its sample, this clonotype was seen many times. The V and J genes are TRBV7-8 and TRBJ1-1, with 7 bases fitting TRBD1. This CDR3 region has 15 residues. The germline V gene has CDR1 SGHVS and CDR2 FQNEAQ. J was trimmed by 2 bases and V by 1 base; bases with no gene match: 4. CDR3 coding DNA: TGTGCCAGCAGCTTAGGAGGGACAGTTAACACTGAAGCTTTCTTT. Translating gives CASSLGGTVNTEAFF.

V and J are TRBV7-9 and TRBJ1-2; 9 bases map to TRBD1. In germline, CDR1 is SEHNR, CDR2 FQNEAQ (reference sequence). This CDR3 comprises 15 residues. V lost 3 bases, J lost 2 bases, and 4 bases stayed unmatched. The CDR3 bases are TGTGCCAGCAGCTTCTTCGACAGGGGGAACTATGGCTACACCTTC. Translated: CASSFFDRGNYGYTF.

This clonotype was observed once. The junction departs from germline at one end; a sequencing error may be responsible. The genes are TRBV27 and TRBJ1-5; 7 bases are a match to TRBD1. CDR3 length: 13 amino acids. CDR1 is MNHEY and CDR2 is SMNVEV in the germline V gene (reference sequence). The CDR3 reads CASSGTVNLPQHF. CDR3 in DNA: TGTGCCAGCAGTGGGACAGTCAATCTGCCCCAGCATTTT.

This clonotype came up many times. This chain uses TRBV6-5 with TRBJ2-3; the match to TRBD1 covers 7 bases. Germline CDR1 and CDR2: MNHEY and SVGAGI. The CDR3 extends over 15 amino acids. V shed 10 bases and J 2 bases; nucleotides not matched to a gene: 12. CDR3 residues: CATSGRGTDTDTQYF. The CDR3 DNA reads TGTGCCACCTCCGGTAGGGGGACAGACACAGATACGCAGTATTTT.

Points on this clonotype: Germline and junction disagree at one end, which may indicate a read error. This chain connects TRBV12-3 or TRBV12-4 to TRBJ2-1; TRBD2 agrees at 9 bases. This CDR3 comprises 15 residues. The DNA for the CDR3 is TGTGCCAGCACTACAGCGGGAGGCCCGGGATATGAGCTGTTGTTC. This sequence encodes CASTTAGGPGYELLF.

The V gene is TRBV5-3, the J gene TRBJ1-2; D is unresolved. TRBV5-3 is given ORF status, its function remaining uncertain. V lost 8 bases and J lost 10, with 15 bases in between. The CDR3 contains 11 residues. The CDR3 here is CASSLDSDYTF. CDR3 bases: TGTGCCAGCTCTCTGGACTCCGACTACACCTTC.

The genes are TRBV27 and TRBJ2-2; D is possibly TRBD2 (6 bases). The CDR3 contains 14 residues. V was shortened by 5 bases and J by 6 bases, with 13 bases between the two germline ends. Germline V lookup: CDR1 MNHEY, CDR2 SMNVEV (reference sequence). The CDR3 region has the DNA TGTGCCAGCAGTCTTGGGGCGGGGTCCGGGGAGCTGTTTTTT. Protein: CASSLGAGSGELFF.

This clonotype was counted between two and nine times. This chain connects TRBV6-6 to TRBJ2-2, with D maybe TRBD1 (5 bases). V was trimmed by 1 base and J by 0 bases, leaving 9 bases between them. Per germline, CDR1 MNHNY and CDR2 SVGAGI (reference sequence). CDR3 length equals 16 residues. The chain's CDR3 is CASSYYQGANTGELFF. The CDR3 nucleotides are TGTGCCAGCAGTTACTATCAGGGCGCGAACACCGGGGAGCTGTTTTTT.

On this clonotype: This could be a read error, since a much larger clone is one nucleotide away. The chain couples TRBV6-1 to TRBJ1-5; D uncertain. CDR1 is MNHNS, CDR2 SASEGT, per germline. The CDR3 has 15 residues. The CDR3 region has the DNA TGTGCCTGCAGTGAATTTTGGGGAGGGAATCAGCCCCAGCATTTT. Its protein is CACSEFWGGNQPQHF.